Below, 23 T cell receptor beta chains from the same sample are listed, as sequenced in a study of CD8 T cells in Susac syndrome. RNA was extracted with the RNeasy kit, and a quantity of roughly 0.45 to 1 ug was reverse transcribed using random hexamers. TCRdb re-called the immunoSEQ multiplex PCR reads through MiXCR, storing one row per CDR3 protein. The sample lists over 150,000 distinct CDR3 sequences, about 96% seen once, with around 0.12% in the top ten. The sequenced material came from CD4+ T cells from PBMCs. The origin of the receptors is a human donor with Susac syndrome.

This rearrangement joins TRBV2 to TRBJ2-5; no clear D gene. From germline, CDR1 is SNHLY and CDR2 FYNNEI. The CDR3 totals 14 residues. V was shortened by 1 base and J by 2 bases, with 8 bases between the two germline ends. The DNA of the CDR3 is TGTGCCAGCAGTGAAGTAAGGCAGCAAGAGACCCAGTACTTC. Residues: CASSEVRQQETQYF.

The V gene is TRBV7-3, the J gene TRBJ2-5, with D hard to call. Trimming took off 0 bases at V and 4 bases at J, with 15 bases between the two ends. The CDR3 length is 16 residues. Germline values: CDR1 SGHTA, CDR2 FQGTGA. The CDR3 coding sequence is TGTGCCAGCAGCTTAACTCGGCTGGCAGCAGCAGAGACCCAGTACTTC. It codes for CASSLTRLAAAETQYF.

The rearrangement links TRBV5-1 to TRBJ2-5; TRBD1 is a possible D gene (5 bases). This CDR3 has 14 residues. V was clipped by 0 bases and J by 5 bases, with 11 bases between them. Germline CDR1 and CDR2: SGHRS and YFSETQ. As DNA, the CDR3 is TGCGCCAGCAGCTTGGAGGGGCGCGGCGAGACCCAGTACTTC. Its protein product is CASSLEGRGETQYF. The full variable domain, with the rest looked up from reference TRBV5-1 and TRBJ2-5, is KAGVTQTPRYLIKTRGQQVTLSCSPISGHRSVSWYQQTPGQGLQFLFEYFSETQRNKGNFPGRFSGRQFSNSRSEMNVSTLELGDSALYLCASSLEGRGETQYFGPGTRLLVL.

V and J are TRBV2 and TRBJ1-5; possibly TRBD1 for D (6 bases). CDR1 SNHLY and CDR2 FYNNEI come from the germline V gene. V lost 5 bases to trimming and J lost 3 bases, with 8 bases between them. The CDR3 has 13 residues. As DNA, the CDR3 is TGTGCCAGCAGTCGGGGGGCCAATCAGCCCCAGCATTTT. This sequence encodes CASSRGANQPQHF.

This chain uses TRBV15 with TRBJ1-5; D gene uncertain. This CDR3 comprises 16 residues. The germline gives CDR1 LNHNV, CDR2 YYDKDF (reference sequence). The V gene lost 0 bases and the J gene lost 4 bases, with 13 bases spanning the gap. The CDR3 is CATSRDLAGWNQPQHF. The CDR3 DNA sequence: TGTGCCACCAGCAGAGATCTTGCTGGGTGGAATCAGCCCCAGCATTTT.

This chain links TRBV2 with TRBJ1-4, with D uncertain. Trimming removed 2 bases from V and 8 bases from J, with 12 bases in between. The CDR3 is 14 residues long. CDR1 and CDR2 from the germline V gene are SNHLY and FYNNEI. The CDR3 DNA reads as TGTGCCAGCAGTGAAACCGGGGTTGGCGAAAAACTGTTTTTT. Translation gives CASSETGVGEKLFF. The complete variable domain, with remaining parts taken from reference TRBV2 and TRBJ1-4, reads EPEVTQTPSHQVTQMGQEVILRCVPISNHLYFYWYRQILGQKVEFLVSFYNNEISEKSEIFDDQFSVERPDGSNFTLKIRSTKLEDSAMYFCASSETGVGEKLFFGSGTQLSVL.

The V and J genes are TRBV29-1 and TRBJ1-1; no firm D call. Germline CDR1 is SQVTM and CDR2 is ANQGSEA. V was clipped by 4 bases and J by 4 bases, with 10 bases between them. The CDR3 loop spans 12 amino acids. The CDR3 sequence is CSVVPLGTEAFF. DNA of the CDR3: TGCAGCGTTGTCCCCCTAGGCACTGAAGCTTTCTTT.

V and J are TRBV28 and TRBJ2-5; 9 bases match TRBD2. The CDR3 is 15 residues long. Germline V gives CDR1 MDHEN, CDR2 SYDVKM. After removal of 8 bases from V and 1 base from J, the junction contained 8 bases not matched to a gene. This CDR3 is CASDGAGGGQETQYF. Here the CDR3 DNA reads TGTGCCAGCGACGGAGCGGGAGGCGGCCAAGAGACCCAGTACTTC.

The CDR3 bases are TGCAGTGCTCGACCCGGAGGACCAAACACTGAAGCTTTCTTT. Its protein is CSARPGGPNTEAFF. The rearrangement joins TRBV20-1 to TRBJ1-1; D remains unclear. The CDR3 is 14 amino acids. Germline CDR1 and CDR2: DFQATT and SNEGSKA (reference sequence). V was cut by 5 bases and J by 2 bases, with 15 bases left in between.

The chain is built from TRBV13 and TRBJ2-1, with D unclear. The V gene's germline CDR1 is PRHDT and CDR2 FYEKMQ (reference sequence). The length of the CDR3 is 14 residues. V was pared by 6 bases and J by 5 bases, with 14 bases between. CDR3: CASRSTGRDNEQFF. DNA for the CDR3: TGTGCCAGCAGATCCACCGGCCGGGACAATGAGCAGTTCTTC.

The rearrangement links TRBV7-8 to TRBJ2-7, with 9 bases matching TRBD1. The CDR3 has 13 residues. Looked up from germline, CDR1 is SGHVS and CDR2 is FQNEAQ. V gave up 5 bases and J gave up 7 bases; unmatched junction bases: 6. CDR3 sequence reads: CASSPTGGPEQYF. CDR3 bases: TGTGCCAGCAGCCCCACAGGGGGCCCTGAGCAGTACTTC.

The CDR3 nucleotides are TGCAGTGCTAGAGATCTCGGAACTGGCGCGCAGTACGTC. Amino acids: CSARDLGTGAQYV. The chain recombines TRBV20-1 with TRBJ2-7; D uncertain. Trimming took off 0 bases at V and 9 bases at J, with 15 bases between the two ends. CDR1 DFQATT and CDR2 SNEGSKA come from the germline V gene (reference sequence). The CDR3 has 13 amino acids.

This rearrangement joins TRBV29-1 to TRBJ2-3, with D hard to call. Trimming shortened V by 7 bases and J by 4 bases, and 18 bases separated the two germline ends. This CDR3 has 14 amino acids. Germline CDR1 is SQVTM and CDR2 is ANQGSEA. In nucleotides, the CDR3 is TGCAGCGGGCAGATATTGATTAACTCAGATACGCAGTATTTT. Translation gives CSGQILINSDTQYF.

The gene calls are TRBV4-3 and TRBJ2-7, with D possibly being TRBD2 (6 bases). V was pared by 4 bases and J by 2 bases, with 18 bases between. Germline CDR1 is LGHNA and CDR2 is YSLEER. The CDR3 is 16 amino acids. The CDR3 nucleotides read TGCGCCAGCAGCCGCCTAACGGCAGCGGGCCCCTACGAGCAGTACTTC. This gives the protein CASSRLTAAGPYEQYF.

The CDR3 DNA sequence: TGTGCCAGCAGGGACCATCGAGAGACCCAGTACTTC. Translated: CASRDHRETQYF. The chain carries TRBV7-2 and TRBJ2-5; no clear D gene. Trimming stripped 6 bases from V and 4 bases from J, with 9 bases between. CDR1 SGHTA and CDR2 FQGNSA come from the germline V gene. This CDR3 is 12 amino acids long.

Worth noting for this clonotype: Mismatch with germline at one junction end may stem from a read error. The chain has TRBV9 and TRBJ1-1; 10 bases line up with TRBD1. There are 15 residues in the CDR3. CDR1 is SGDLS, CDR2 YYNGEE, per germline. The CDR3 DNA reads as TGCGCCAGCAGCGTCGCCTCCGGGACAGGGGATGAAGCTTTCTTT. Its protein is CASSVASGTGDEAFF. The whole variable domain, remainder taken from reference TRBV9 and TRBJ1-1, is DSGVTQTPKHLITATGQRVTLRCSPRSGDLSVYWYQQSLDQGLQFLIQYYNGEERAKGNILERFSAQQFPDLHSELNLSSLELGDSALYFCASSVASGTGDEAFFGQGTRLTVV.

This chain links TRBV24-1 with TRBJ2-1; TRBD2 is a possible D gene (6 bases). The CDR3 sequence is 16 residues long. The V end was cut by 2 bases, the J end by 3 bases, with 13 bases between. CDR1 and CDR2 from the germline V gene are KGHDR and SFDVKD. The CDR3, as DNA: TGTGCCACCAGTGATTCCTGGGGGACTGGCTACAATGAGCAGTTCTTC. Encoded protein: CATSDSWGTGYNEQFF.

J is TRBJ1-3 and V is TRBV7-9; D might be TRBD1 (6 bases). This CDR3 is 14 amino acids long. Germline CDR1 is SEHNR and CDR2 is FQNEAQ (reference sequence). Trimming took off 3 bases at V and 8 bases at J, with 14 bases between the two ends. This CDR3 reads CASSFVQGVDTIYF. DNA of the CDR3: TGTGCCAGCAGCTTCGTACAGGGTGTAGACACCATATATTTT. Full variable domain (outside the CDR3, taken from reference TRBV7-9 and TRBJ1-3): DTGVSQNPRHKITKRGQNVTFRCDPISEHNRLYWYRQTLGQGPEFLTYFQNEAQLEKSRLLSDRFSAERPKGSFSTLEIQRTEQGDSAMYLCASSFVQGVDTIYFGEGSWLTVV.

V usage is TRBV3-1 and J usage is TRBJ1-1; D gene uncertain. There are 14 residues in the CDR3. In germline, CDR1 is LGHDT, CDR2 YNNKEL (reference sequence). The germline V and J ends were trimmed by 1 base and 2 bases, with 8 bases remaining between them. This CDR3 reads CASSQVPVNTEAFF. Written as DNA, the CDR3 is TGTGCCAGCAGCCAAGTCCCGGTAAACACTGAAGCTTTCTTT. Together with reference TRBV3-1 and TRBJ1-1, the CDR3 gives the full variable domain: DTAVSQTPKYLVTQMGNDKSIKCEQNLGHDTMYWYKQDSKKFLKIMFSYNNKELIINETVPNRFSPKSPDKAHLNLHINSLELGDSAVYFCASSQVPVNTEAFFGQGTRLTVV.

The rearrangement uses TRBV14 and TRBJ2-1, with D perhaps matching TRBD2 (5 bases). Trimming stripped 3 bases from V and 6 bases from J, with 15 bases between. Germline V gene sequence: CDR1 SGHDN, CDR2 FVKESK. The CDR3 is 15 amino acids. DNA of the CDR3: TGTGCCAGCAGCCAGAGGACGCTGGGGAGCAATGAGCAGTTCTTC. Translating gives CASSQRTLGSNEQFF.

The chain employs TRBV6-5 and TRBJ2-7; 7 bases align to TRBD2. The ends lost 6 bases at V and 6 bases at J; junction bases unmatched: 8. Germline-derived CDR1 and CDR2 are MNHEY and SVGAGI. The CDR3 has 13 residues. This CDR3 reads CASSRTRSLEQYF. In DNA form, the CDR3 reads TGTGCCAGCAGCCGGACTAGGTCGCTCGAGCAGTACTTC.

V usage is TRBV7-9 and J usage is TRBJ2-1; D uncertain. This CDR3 has 14 residues. The V end lost 1 base, the J end lost 4 bases, and 8 bases lay between the germline ends. Germline V lookup: CDR1 SEHNR, CDR2 FQNEAQ (reference sequence). The CDR3 is CASSLGTSYNEQFF. The DNA of the CDR3 is TGTGCCAGCAGCTTAGGTACCTCATACAATGAGCAGTTCTTC.

CDR3 sequence reads: CSVGGLGANVLTF. The CDR3 nucleotides read TGCAGCGTTGGGGGTCTGGGGGCCAACGTCCTGACTTTC. The J gene is TRBJ2-6, the V gene TRBV29-1; D is unresolved. Looked up from germline, CDR1 is SQVTM and CDR2 is ANQGSEA. This CDR3 has 13 amino acids. V was clipped by 4 bases and J by 4 bases, with 8 bases between them.